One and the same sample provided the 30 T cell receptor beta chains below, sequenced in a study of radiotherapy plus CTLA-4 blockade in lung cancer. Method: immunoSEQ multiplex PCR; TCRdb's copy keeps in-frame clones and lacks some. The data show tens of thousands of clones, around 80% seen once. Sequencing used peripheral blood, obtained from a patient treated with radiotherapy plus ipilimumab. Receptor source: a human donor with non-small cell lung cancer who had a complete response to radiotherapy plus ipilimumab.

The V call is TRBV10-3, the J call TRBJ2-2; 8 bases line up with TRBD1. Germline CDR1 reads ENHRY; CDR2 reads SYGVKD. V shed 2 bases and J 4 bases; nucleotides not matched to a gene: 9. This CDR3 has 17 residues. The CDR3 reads CAISEPRQGRTTGELFF. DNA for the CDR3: TGTGCCATCAGTGAGCCGAGACAGGGGCGGACCACCGGGGAGCTGTTTTTT.

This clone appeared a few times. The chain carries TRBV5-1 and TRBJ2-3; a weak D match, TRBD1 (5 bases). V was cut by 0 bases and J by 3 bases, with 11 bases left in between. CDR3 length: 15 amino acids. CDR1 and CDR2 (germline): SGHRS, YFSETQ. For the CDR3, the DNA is TGCGCCAGCAGCTTGGGGATCAGGGAAACAGATACGCAGTATTTT. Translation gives CASSLGIRETDTQYF.

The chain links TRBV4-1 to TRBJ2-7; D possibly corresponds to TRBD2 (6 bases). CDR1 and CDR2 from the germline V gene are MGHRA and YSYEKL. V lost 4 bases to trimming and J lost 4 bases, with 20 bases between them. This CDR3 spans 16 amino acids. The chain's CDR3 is CASSPTGGAEKYEQYF. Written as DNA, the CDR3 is TGCGCCAGCAGCCCTACCGGAGGGGCCGAGAAATACGAGCAGTACTTC.

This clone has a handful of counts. The CDR3 DNA follows: TGTGCCATCAGTGAGTCTGTGGGAGGCTACACCTTC. Translation: CAISESVGGYTF. The chain couples TRBV10-3 to TRBJ1-2, with D unresolved. Deletions cut 0 bases from V and 8 bases from J, with 7 bases between. Germline V gene lookup returns CDR1 ENHRY and CDR2 SYGVKD. The CDR3 sequence is 12 residues long.

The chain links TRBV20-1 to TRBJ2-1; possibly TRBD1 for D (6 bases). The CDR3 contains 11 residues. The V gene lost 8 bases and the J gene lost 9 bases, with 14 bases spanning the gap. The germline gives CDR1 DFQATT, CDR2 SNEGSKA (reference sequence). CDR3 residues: CSPGRGTEQFF. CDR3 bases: TGCAGTCCCGGAAGGGGGACTGAGCAGTTCTTC.

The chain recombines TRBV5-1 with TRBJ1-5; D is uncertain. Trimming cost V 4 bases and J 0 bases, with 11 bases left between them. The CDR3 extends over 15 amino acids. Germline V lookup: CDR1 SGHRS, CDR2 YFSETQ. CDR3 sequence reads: CASSPGSYSNQPQHF. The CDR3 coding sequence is TGCGCCAGCAGCCCGGGCAGTTATAGCAATCAGCCCCAGCATTTT.

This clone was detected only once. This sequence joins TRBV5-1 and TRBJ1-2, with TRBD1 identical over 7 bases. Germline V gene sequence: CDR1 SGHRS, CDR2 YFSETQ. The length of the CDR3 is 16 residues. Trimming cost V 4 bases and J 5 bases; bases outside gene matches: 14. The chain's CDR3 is CASSQSLETGLYGYTF. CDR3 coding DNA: TGCGCCAGCAGCCAAAGCCTAGAGACAGGGTTGTATGGCTACACCTTC.

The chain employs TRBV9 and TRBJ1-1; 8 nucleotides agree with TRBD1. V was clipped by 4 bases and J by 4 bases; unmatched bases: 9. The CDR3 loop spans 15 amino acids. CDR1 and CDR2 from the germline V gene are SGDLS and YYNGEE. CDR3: CASSPRVTGATEAFF. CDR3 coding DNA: TGTGCCAGCAGCCCTCGAGTGACAGGGGCCACTGAAGCTTTCTTT.

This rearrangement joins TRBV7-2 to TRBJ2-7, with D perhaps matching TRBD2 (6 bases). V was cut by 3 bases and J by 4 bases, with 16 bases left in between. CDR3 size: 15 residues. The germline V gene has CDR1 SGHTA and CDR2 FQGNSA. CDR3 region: CASSLGMAGPYEQYV. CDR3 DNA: TGTGCCAGCAGCTTGGGTATGGCGGGACCGTACGAGCAGTACGTC.

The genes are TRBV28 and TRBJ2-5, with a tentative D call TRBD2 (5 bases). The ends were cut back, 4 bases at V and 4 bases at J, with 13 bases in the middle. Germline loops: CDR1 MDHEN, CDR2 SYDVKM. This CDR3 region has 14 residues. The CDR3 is CASSSTLGVETQYF. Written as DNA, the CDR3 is TGTGCCAGCAGTTCGACTCTCGGGGTAGAGACCCAGTACTTC.

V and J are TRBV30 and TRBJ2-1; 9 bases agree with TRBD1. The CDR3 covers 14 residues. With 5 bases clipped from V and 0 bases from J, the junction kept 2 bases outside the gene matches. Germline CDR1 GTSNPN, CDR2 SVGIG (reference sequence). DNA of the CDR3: TGTGCCTGGGACAGGGGGAGCTCCTACAATGAGCAGTTCTTC. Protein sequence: CAWDRGSSYNEQFF.

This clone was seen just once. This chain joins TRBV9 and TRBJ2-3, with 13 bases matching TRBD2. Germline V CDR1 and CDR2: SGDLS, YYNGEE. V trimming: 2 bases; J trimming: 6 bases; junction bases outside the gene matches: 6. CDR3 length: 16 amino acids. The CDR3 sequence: CASSVGLAGEPDTQYF. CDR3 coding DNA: TGTGCCAGCAGCGTCGGACTAGCGGGAGAGCCGGATACGCAGTATTTT.

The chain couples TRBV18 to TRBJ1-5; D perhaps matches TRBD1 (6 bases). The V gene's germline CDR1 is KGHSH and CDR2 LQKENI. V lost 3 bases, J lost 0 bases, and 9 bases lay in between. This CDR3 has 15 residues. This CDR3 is CASSPPGASNQPQHF. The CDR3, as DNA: TGTGCCAGCTCACCCCCGGGGGCTAGCAATCAGCCCCAGCATTTT.

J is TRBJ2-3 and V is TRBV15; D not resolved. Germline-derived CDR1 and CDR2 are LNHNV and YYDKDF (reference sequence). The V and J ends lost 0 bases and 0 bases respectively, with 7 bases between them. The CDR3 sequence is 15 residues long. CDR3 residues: CATSREPLSTDTQYF. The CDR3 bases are TGTGCCACCAGCAGAGAGCCCCTAAGCACAGATACGCAGTATTTT.

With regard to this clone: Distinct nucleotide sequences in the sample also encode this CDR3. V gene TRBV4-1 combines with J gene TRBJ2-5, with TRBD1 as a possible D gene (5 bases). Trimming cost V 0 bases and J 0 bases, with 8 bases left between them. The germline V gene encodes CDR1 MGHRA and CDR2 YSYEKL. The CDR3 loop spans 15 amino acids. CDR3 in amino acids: CASSQEARDQETQYF. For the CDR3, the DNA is TGCGCCAGCAGCCAAGAAGCCAGGGACCAAGAGACCCAGTACTTC.

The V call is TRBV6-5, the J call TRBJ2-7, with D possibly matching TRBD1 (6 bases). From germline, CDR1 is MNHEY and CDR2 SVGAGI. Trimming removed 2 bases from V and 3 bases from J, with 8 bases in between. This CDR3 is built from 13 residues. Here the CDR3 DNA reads TGTGCCAGCAGTTACGGGGGCAACTACGAGCAGTACGTC. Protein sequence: CASSYGGNYEQYV.

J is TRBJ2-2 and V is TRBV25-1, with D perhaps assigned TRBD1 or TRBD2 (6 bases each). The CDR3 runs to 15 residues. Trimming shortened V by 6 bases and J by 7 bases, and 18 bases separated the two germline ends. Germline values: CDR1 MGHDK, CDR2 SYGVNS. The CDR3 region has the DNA TGTGCCAGCAGCAAAGACGGGGGCGCGATCGGGGAGCTGTTTTTT. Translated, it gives CASSKDGGAIGELFF.

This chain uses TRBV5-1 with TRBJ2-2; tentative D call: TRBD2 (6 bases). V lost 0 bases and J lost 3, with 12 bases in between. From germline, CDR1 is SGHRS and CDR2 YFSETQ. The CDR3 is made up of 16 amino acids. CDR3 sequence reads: CASSLERAADTGELFF. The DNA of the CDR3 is TGCGCCAGCAGCTTGGAGCGGGCGGCCGACACCGGGGAGCTGTTTTTT.

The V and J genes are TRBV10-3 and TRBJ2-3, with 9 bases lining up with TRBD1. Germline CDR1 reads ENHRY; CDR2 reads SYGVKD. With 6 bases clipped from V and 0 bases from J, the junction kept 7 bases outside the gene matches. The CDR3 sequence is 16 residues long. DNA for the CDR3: TGTGCCATCAGGGATGGGGACAGGGCAAGCACAGATACGCAGTATTTT. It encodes CAIRDGDRASTDTQYF.

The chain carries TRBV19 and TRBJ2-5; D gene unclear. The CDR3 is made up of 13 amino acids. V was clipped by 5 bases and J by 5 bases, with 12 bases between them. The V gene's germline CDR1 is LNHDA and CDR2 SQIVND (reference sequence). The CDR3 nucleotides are TGTGCCAGTAGTCTACCCTTTGGGGAGACCCAGTACTTC. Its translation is CASSLPFGETQYF. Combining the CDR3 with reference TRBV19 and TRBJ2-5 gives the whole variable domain DGGITQSPKYLFRKEGQNVTLSCEQNLNHDAMYWYRQDPGQGLRLIYYSQIVNDFQKGDIAEGYSVSREKKESFPLTVTSAQKNPTAFYLCASSLPFGETQYFGPGTRLLVL.

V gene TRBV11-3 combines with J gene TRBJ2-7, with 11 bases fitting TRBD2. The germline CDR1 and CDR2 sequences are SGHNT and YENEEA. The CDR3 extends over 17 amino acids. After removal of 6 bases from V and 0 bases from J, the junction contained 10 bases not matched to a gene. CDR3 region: CASRRGLAAGSSYEQYF. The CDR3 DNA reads TGTGCCAGCAGACGGGGACTAGCGGCTGGGAGCTCCTACGAGCAGTACTTC.

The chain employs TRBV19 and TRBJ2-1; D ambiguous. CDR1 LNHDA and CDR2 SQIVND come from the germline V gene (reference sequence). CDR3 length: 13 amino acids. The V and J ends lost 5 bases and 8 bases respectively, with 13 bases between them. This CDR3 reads CASSRTLLDEQFF. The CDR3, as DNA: TGTGCCAGTAGTCGAACGCTCCTGGATGAGCAGTTCTTC.

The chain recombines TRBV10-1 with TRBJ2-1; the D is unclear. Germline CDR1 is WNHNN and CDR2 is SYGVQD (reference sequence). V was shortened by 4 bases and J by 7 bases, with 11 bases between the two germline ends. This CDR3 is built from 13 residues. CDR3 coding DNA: TGCGCCAGCAGTGTCAATCCGGCTAATGAGCAGTTCTTC. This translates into CASSVNPANEQFF.

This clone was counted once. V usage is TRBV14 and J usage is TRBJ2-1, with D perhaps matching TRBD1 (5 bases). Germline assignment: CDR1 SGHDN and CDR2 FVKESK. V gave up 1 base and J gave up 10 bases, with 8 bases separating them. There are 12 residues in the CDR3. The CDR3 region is CASSQAGKEQFF. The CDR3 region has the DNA TGTGCCAGCAGCCAAGCAGGGAAGGAGCAGTTCTTC.

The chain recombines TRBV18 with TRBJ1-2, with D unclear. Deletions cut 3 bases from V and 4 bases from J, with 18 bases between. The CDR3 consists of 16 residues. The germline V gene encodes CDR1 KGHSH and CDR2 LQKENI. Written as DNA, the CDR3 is TGTGCCAGCTCACCCGCCGAGGATCGTAACGGCTATGGCTACACCTTC. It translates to CASSPAEDRNGYGYTF. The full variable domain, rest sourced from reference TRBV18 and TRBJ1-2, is NAGVMQNPRHLVRRRGQEARLRCSPMKGHSHVYWYRQLPEEGLKFMVYLQKENIIDESGMPKERFSAEFPKEGPSILRIQQVVRGDSAAYFCASSPAEDRNGYGYTFGSGTRLTVV.

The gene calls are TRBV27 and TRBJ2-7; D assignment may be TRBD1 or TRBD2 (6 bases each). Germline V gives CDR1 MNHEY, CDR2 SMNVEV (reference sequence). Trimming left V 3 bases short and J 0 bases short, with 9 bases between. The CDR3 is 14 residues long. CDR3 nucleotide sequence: TGTGCCAGCAGTTTCGGGGGCTACTCCTACGAGCAGTACTTC. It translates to CASSFGGYSYEQYF.

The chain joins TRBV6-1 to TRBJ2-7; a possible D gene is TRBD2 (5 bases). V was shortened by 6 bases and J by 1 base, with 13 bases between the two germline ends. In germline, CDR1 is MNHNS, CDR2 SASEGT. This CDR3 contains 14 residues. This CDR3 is CASSFLGGSYEQYF. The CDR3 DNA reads TGTGCCAGCAGCTTCCTCGGCGGGTCCTACGAGCAGTACTTC.

This chain's CDR3 is CASSSGFSSYNEQFF. The DNA for the CDR3 is TGTGCCAGCAGCTCGGGATTTAGCTCCTACAATGAGCAGTTCTTC. V usage is TRBV7-2 and J usage is TRBJ2-1; D is possibly TRBD2 (5 bases). The CDR3 spans 15 residues. Trimming took 4 bases from V and 0 from J, leaving 10 bases between them. Germline V lookup: CDR1 SGHTA, CDR2 FQGNSA.

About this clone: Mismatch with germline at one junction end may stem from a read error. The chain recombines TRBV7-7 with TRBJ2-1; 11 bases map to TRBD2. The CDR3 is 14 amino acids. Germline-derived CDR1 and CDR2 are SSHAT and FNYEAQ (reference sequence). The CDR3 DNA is TGTGCTAGCAGCTCGGGACTAGCGGACAATGAGCAGTTCTTC. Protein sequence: CASSSGLADNEQFF.

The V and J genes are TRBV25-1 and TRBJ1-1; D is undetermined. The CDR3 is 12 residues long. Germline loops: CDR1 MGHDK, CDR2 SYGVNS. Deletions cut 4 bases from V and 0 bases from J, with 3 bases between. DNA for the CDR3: TGTGCCAGCAGTGTCGTGAACACTGAAGCTTTCTTT. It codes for CASSVVNTEAFF. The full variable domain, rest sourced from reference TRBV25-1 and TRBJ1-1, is EADIYQTPRYLVIGTGKKITLECSQTMGHDKMYWYQQDPGMELHLIHYSYGVNSTEKGDLSSESTVSRIRTEHFPLTLESARPSHTSQYLCASSVVNTEAFFGQGTRLTVV.